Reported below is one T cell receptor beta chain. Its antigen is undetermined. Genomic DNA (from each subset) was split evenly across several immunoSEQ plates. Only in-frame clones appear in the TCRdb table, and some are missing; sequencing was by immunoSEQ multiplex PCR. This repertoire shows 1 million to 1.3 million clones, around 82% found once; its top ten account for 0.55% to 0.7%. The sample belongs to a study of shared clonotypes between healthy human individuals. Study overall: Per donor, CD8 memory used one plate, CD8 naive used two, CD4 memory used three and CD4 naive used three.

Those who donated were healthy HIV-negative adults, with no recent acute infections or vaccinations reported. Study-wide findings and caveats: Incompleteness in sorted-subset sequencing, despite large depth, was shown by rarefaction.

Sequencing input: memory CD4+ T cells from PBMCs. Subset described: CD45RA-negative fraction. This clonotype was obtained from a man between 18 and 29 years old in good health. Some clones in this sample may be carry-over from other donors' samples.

CDR3: CSVAETYNEQFF. Written as DNA, the CDR3 is TGCAGCGTCGCCGAAACCTACAATGAGCAGTTCTTC. The chain carries TRBV29-1 and TRBJ2-1; no clear D. V was shortened by 6 bases and J by 2 bases, with 8 bases between the two germline ends. Germline V lookup: CDR1 SQVTM, CDR2 ANQGSEA. The CDR3 has 12 residues.